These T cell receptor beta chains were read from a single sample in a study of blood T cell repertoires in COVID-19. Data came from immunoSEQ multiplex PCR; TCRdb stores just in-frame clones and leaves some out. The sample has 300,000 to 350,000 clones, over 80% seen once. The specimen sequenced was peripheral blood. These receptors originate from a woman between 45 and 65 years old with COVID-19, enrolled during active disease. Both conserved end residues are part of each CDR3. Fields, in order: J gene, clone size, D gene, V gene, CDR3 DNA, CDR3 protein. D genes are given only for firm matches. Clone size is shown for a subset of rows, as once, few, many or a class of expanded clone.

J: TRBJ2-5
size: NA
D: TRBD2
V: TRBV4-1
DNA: TGCGCCAGCAGCCAAGATGGGGGGGAGACGGAGACCCAGTACTTC
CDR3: CASSQDGGETETQYF

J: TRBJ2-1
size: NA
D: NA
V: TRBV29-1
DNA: TGCAGCGTTGTCTCTGGGCGGGATGGGGCTGAGCAGTTCTTC
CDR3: CSVVSGRDGAEQFF

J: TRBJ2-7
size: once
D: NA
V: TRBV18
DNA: TGTGCCAGCTCAGCCCATCGACAGTTCAACGAGCAGTACTTC
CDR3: CASSAHRQFNEQYF

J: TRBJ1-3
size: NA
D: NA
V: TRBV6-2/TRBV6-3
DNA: TGTGCCAGCAGTTACTCGCCCTGGTCAGCTGGAAACACCATATATTTT
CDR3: CASSYSPWSAGNTIYF

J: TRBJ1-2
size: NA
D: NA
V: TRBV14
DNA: TGTGCCAGCAGCCGCGGGGGAAGGGGAGGCTACACCTTC
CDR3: CASSRGGRGGYTF

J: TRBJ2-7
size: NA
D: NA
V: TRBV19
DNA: TGTGCCAGTACCAACCAGCTCGGGGACTACGAGCAGTACTTC
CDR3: CASTNQLGDYEQYF

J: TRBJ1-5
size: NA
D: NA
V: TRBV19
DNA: TGTGCCAGTAGTATCCGACAGTATGGCAATCAGCCCCAGCATTTT
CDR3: CASSIRQYGNQPQHF

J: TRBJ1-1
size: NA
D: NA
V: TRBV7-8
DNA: TGTGCCAGCAAAGGGCGGGTCATGAACACTGAAGCTTTCTTT
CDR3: CASKGRVMNTEAFF

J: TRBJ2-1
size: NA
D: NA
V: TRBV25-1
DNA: TGTGCCAGCAGTGAACCACCAGGCCCCTACAATGAGCAGTTCTTC
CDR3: CASSEPPGPYNEQFF

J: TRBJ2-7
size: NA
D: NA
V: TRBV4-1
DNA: TGCGCCAGCAGCCAAACCAGGGGGGCTACCTACGAGCAGTACTTC
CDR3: CASSQTRGATYEQYF

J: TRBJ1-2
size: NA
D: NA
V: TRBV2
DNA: TGTGCCACCGGGGAGGGGAGCGCTAACTATGGCTACACCTTC
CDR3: CATGEGSANYGYTF

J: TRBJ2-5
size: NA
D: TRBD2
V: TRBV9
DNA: TGTGCCAGCAGCGTAGGAGGTAGCGGGAGGGCCACAGAGACCCAGTACTTC
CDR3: CASSVGGSGRATETQYF

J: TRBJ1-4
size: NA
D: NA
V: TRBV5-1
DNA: TGCGCCAGCAGCTCCCCTTCAACTAATGAAAAACTGTTTTTT
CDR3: CASSSPSTNEKLFF

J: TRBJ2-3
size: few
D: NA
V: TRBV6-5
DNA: TGTGCCAGCAGAGCGCAGGGAACAGATACGCAGTATTTT
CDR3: CASRAQGTDTQYF

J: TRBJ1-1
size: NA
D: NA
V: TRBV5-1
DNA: TGCGCCAGCAGCTCCAGGGTGCGGACTGAAGCTTTCTTT
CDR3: CASSSRVRTEAFF

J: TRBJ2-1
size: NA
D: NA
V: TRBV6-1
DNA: TGTGCCAGCAGTGAAGGGGAACTAGTCGGTAATGAGCAGTTCTTC
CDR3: CASSEGELVGNEQFF

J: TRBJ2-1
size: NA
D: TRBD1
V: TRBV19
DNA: TGTGCCAGTAGTAGGACAGGGGTGCTTCCTTCCTACAATGAGCAGTTCTTC
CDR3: CASSRTGVLPSYNEQFF

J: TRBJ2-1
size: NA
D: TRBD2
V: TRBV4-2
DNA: TGTGCCAGCAGCTCCATAGCGGGCGCCTCGAGCTCCTACAATGAGCAGTTCTTC
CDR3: CASSSIAGASSSYNEQFF

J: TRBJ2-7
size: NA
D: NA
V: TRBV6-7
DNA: TGTGCCAGCAGTTACTCGACGGAGAGCGGCCCAAGCAGCTACAGGGTCTACGAGCAGTACTTC
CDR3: CASSYSTESGPSSYRVYEQYF

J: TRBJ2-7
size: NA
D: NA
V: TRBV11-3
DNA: TGTGCCAGCAGCTTAGATCTCAGGGCCGCGTTCTACGAGCAGTACTTC
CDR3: CASSLDLRAAFYEQYF

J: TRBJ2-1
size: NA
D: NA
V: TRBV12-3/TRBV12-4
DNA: TGTGCCAGCAGTTTAACCACTAGCTCTCAGTTCTTC
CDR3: CASSLTTSSQFF

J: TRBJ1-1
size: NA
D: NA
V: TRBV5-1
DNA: TGCGCCAGCAGCACGGGAAACACTGAAGCTTTCTTT
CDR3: CASSTGNTEAFF

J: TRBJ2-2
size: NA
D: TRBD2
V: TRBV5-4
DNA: TGTGCCAGCAGCACACCGGGACTAGCGGGAGGGCGCGGCACCGGGGAGCTGTTTTTT
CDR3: CASSTPGLAGGRGTGELFF

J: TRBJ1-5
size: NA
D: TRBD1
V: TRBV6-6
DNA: TGTGCCAGCAAAAACCGGGACAGGGGTAATCAGCCCCAGCATTTT
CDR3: CASKNRDRGNQPQHF

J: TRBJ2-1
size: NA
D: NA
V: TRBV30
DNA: TGTGCCTGGAGATCGGGTGGGTCGAATGAGCAGTTCTTC
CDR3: CAWRSGGSNEQFF

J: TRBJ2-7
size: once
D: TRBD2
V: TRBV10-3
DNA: TGTGCCATCGGGCTAGCGGGAGTGGGTGAGCAGTACTTC
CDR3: CAIGLAGVGEQYF

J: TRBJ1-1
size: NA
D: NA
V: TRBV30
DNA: TGTGCCTGGAGCAGGGAGGCGGACACTGAAGCTTTCTTT
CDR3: CAWSREADTEAFF

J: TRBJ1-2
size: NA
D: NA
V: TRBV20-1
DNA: TGCAGTGTCAGGGAAAACTATGGCTACACCTTC
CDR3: CSVRENYGYTF

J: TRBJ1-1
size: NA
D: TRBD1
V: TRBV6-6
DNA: TGTGCCAGCAGCTTCCGCGGTGCCAGATCAGGGGGTAAGAACACTGAAGCTTTCTTT
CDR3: CASSFRGARSGGKNTEAFF

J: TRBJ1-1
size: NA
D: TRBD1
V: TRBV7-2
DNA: TGTGCCAGCAGCTCAGGTAGGGGGCGATTGGCTGAAGCTTTCTTT
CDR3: CASSSGRGRLAEAFF

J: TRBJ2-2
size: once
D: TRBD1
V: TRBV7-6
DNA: TGTGCCAGCAGCTCTGGACAGGGGACCACCGGGGAGCTGTTTTTT
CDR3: CASSSGQGTTGELFF

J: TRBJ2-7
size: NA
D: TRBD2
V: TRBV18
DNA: TGTGCCAGCTCAATAGGCGGGAGGGCCTCTAGCTACGAGCAGTACTTC
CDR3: CASSIGGRASSYEQYF

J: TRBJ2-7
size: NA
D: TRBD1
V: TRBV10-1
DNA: TGCGCCAGCAGTGATATGACAGGGGAGTCCTACGAGCAGTACTTC
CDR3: CASSDMTGESYEQYF

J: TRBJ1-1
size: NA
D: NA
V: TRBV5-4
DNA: TGTGCCAGCAGCTTGGCCATCGGGACTGAAGCTTTCTTT
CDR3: CASSLAIGTEAFF

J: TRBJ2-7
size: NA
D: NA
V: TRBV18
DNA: TGTGCCAGCTCTCTAGGGGCCTCCTACGAGCAGTACTTC
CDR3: CASSLGASYEQYF

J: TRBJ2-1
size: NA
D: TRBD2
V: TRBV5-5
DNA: TGTGCCAGCAGCTTGCTAGCGGGAGCTAATGAGCAGTTCTTC
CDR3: CASSLLAGANEQFF

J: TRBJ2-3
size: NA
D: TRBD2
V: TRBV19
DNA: TGTGCCAGTAGTATAGCGGGAGGAGCAGATACGCAGTATTTT
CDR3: CASSIAGGADTQYF

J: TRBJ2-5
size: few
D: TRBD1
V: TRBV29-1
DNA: TGCAGCGTTCAACAGGGGGCGGGTGAGACCCAGTACTTC
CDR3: CSVQQGAGETQYF

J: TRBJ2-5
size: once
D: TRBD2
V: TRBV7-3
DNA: TGTGCCAGCAGCTTAATGGGAGGGTTCCAGGAGACCCAGTACTTC
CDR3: CASSLMGGFQETQYF

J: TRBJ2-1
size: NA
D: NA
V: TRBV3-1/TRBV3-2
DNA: TGTGCCAGCAGCCTCTCTGGACTGGGGAATGAGCAGTTCTTC
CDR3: CASSLSGLGNEQFF

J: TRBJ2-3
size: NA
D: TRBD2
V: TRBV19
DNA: TGTGCCAGTAGTGAGATACTAGCGGGAGTCTCAGATACGCAGTATTTT
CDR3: CASSEILAGVSDTQYF

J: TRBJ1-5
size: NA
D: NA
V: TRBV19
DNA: TGTGCCAGTAGTATGCGGACAGCGGATCAGCCCCAGCATTTT
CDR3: CASSMRTADQPQHF

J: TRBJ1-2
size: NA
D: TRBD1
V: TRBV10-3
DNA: TGTGCCATCAGTGAGTCTGGGACAGGGGAAATCTATGGCTACACCTTC
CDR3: CAISESGTGEIYGYTF

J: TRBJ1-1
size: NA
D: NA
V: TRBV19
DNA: TGTGCCAGTAGTTCCCGACGGAGTGGTAACACTGAAGCTTTCTTT
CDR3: CASSSRRSGNTEAFF

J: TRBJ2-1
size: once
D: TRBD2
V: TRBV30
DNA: TGTGCCTGGAGTGCGTATGTTAGCGGGATAAATCCGGGGAATGAGCAGTTCTTC
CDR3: CAWSAYVSGINPGNEQFF

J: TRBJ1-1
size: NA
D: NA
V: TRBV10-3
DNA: TGTGCCATCAGTGAGTGGGCAGTAAACACTGAAGCTTTCTTT
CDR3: CAISEWAVNTEAFF

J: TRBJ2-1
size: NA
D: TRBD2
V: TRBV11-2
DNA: TGTGCCAGCAGCTTTAGCGGGAGATATGACAATGAGCAGTTCTTC
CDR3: CASSFSGRYDNEQFF

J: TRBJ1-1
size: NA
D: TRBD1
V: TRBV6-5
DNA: TGTGCCAGCAGGACAGGGATGAACACTGAAGCTTTCTTT
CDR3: CASRTGMNTEAFF

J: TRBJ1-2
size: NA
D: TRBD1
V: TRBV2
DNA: TGTGCCAGCAGTGAACTCAGGGGGCACTATGGCTACACCTTC
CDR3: CASSELRGHYGYTF

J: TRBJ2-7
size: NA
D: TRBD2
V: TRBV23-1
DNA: TGCGCCAGCAGCCAAAGACCCAGGGGACTAGCGGGCAACGAGCAGTACTTC
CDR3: CASSQRPRGLAGNEQYF

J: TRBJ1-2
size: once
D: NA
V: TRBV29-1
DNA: TGCAGCGCCGATGGGGGCATTGACTACTATGGCTACACCTTC
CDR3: CSADGGIDYYGYTF